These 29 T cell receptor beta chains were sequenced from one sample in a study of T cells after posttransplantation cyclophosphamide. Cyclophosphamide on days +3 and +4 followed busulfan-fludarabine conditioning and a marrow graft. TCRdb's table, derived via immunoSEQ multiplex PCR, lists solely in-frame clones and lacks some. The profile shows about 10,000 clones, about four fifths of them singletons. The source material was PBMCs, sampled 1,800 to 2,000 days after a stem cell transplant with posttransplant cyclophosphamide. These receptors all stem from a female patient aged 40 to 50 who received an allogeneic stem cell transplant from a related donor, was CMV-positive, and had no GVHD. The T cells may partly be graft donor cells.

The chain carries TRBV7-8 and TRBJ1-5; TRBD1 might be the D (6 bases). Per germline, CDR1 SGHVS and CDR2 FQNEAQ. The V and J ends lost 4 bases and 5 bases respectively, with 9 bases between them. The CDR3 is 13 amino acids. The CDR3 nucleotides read TGTGCCAGCAGCTGGACAGAGGATCAGCCCCAGCATTTT. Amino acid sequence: CASSWTEDQPQHF.

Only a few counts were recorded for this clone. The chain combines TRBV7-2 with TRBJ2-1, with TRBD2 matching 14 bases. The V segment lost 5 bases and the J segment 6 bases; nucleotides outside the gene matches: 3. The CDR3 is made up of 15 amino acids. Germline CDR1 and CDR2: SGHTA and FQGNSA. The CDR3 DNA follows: TGTGCCAGCAGCCCAGGACTAGCGGGGGGCAATGAGCAGTTCTTC. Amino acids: CASSPGLAGGNEQFF. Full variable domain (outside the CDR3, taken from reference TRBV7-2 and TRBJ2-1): GAGVSQSPSNKVTEKGKDVELRCDPISGHTALYWYRQSLGQGLEFLIYFQGNSAPDKSGLPSDRFSAERTGGSVSTLTIQRTQQEDSAVYLCASSPGLAGGNEQFFGPGTRLTVL.

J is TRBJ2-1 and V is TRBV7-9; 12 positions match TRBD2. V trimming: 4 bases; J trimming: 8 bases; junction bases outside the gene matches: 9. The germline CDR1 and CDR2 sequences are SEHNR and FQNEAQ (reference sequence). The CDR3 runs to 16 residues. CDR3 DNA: TGTGCCAGCAGCTACGTTCTAGCGGGGGGGCCCGATGAGCAGTTCTTC. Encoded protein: CASSYVLAGGPDEQFF. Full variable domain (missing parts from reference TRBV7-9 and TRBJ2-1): DTGVSQNPRHKITKRGQNVTFRCDPISEHNRLYWYRQTLGQGPEFLTYFQNEAQLEKSRLLSDRFSAERPKGSFSTLEIQRTEQGDSAMYLCASSYVLAGGPDEQFFGPGTRLTVL.

CDR3 sequence: CASTRSETGNEQYF. CDR3 coding DNA: TGTGCCAGCACCCGTTCCGAGACAGGGAACGAGCAGTACTTC. The chain combines TRBV9 with TRBJ2-7, with 7 bases matching TRBD1. J was trimmed by 5 bases and V by 6 bases; bases with no gene match: 11. CDR3 length: 14 amino acids. Germline assignment: CDR1 SGDLS and CDR2 YYNGEE.

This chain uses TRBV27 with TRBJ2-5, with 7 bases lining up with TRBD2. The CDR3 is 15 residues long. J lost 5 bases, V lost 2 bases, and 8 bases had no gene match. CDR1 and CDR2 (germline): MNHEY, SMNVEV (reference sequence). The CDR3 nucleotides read TGTGCCAGCAGTTTAAGGCGGGGGTCCTGGGAGACCCAGTACTTC. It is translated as CASSLRRGSWETQYF.

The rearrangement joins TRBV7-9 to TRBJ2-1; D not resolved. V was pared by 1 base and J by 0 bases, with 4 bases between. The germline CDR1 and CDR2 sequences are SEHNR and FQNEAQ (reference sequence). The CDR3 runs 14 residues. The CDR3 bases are TGTGCCAGCAGCTTAGAGAGCTCCTACAATGAGCAGTTCTTC. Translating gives CASSLESSYNEQFF.

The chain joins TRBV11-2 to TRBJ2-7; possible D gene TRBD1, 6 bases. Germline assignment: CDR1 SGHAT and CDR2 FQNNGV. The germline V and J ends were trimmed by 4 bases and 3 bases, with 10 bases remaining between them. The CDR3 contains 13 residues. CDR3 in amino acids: CASSSSDSYEQYF. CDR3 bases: TGTGCCAGCAGCTCATCGGACAGCTACGAGCAGTACTTC. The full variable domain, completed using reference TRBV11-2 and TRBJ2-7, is EAGVAQSPRYKIIEKRQSVAFWCNPISGHATLYWYQQILGQGPKLLIQFQNNGVVDDSQLPKDRFSAERLKGVDSTLKIQPAKLEDSAVYLCASSSSDSYEQYFGPGTRLTVT.

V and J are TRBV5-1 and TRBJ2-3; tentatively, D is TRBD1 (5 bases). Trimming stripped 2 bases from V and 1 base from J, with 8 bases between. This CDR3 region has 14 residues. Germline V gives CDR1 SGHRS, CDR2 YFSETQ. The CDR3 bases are TGCGCCAGCAGCTTCGGACACCGCACAGATACGCAGTATTTT. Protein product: CASSFGHRTDTQYF.

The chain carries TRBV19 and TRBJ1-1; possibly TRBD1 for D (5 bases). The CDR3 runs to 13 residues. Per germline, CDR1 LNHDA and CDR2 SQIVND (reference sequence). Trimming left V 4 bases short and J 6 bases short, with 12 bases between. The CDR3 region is CASSTRARSEAFF. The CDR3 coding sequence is TGTGCCAGTAGTACCAGGGCGCGATCTGAAGCTTTCTTT.

This CDR3 reads CASTPGTGEEKLFF. The CDR3, as DNA: TGTGCCAGCACTCCAGGGACAGGGGAAGAAAAACTGTTTTTT. This chain joins TRBV5-5 and TRBJ1-4; 10 nucleotides agree with TRBD1. The germline CDR1 and CDR2 sequences are SGHKS and YYEKEE (reference sequence). The V and J ends lost 6 bases and 8 bases, in that order; junction bases with no gene match: 7. There are 14 residues in the CDR3.

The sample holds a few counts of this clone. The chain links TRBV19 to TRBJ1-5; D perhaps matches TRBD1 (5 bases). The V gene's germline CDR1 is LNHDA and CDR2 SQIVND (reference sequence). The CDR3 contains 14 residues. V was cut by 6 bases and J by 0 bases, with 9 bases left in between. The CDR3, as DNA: TGTGCCAGTAGCCAGGGATATAGCAATCAGCCCCAGCATTTT. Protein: CASSQGYSNQPQHF.

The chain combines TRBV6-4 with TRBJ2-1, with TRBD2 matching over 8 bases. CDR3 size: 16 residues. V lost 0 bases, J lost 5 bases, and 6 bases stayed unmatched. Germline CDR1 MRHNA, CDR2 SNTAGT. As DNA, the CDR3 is TGTGCCAGCAGTGACTCGGGAGCGGGGGACCACAATGAGCAGTTCTTC. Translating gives CASSDSGAGDHNEQFF.

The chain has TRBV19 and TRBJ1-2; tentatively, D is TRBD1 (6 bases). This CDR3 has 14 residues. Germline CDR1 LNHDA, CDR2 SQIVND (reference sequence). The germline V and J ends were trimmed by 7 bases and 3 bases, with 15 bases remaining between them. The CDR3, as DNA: TGTGCCAGTATAGCACAGGGAGTTCACTATGGCTACACCTTC. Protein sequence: CASIAQGVHYGYTF.

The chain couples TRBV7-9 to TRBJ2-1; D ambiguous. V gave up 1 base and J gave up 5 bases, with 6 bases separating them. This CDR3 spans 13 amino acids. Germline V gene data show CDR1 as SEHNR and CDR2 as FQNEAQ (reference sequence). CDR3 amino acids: CASSLGANNEQFF. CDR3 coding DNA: TGTGCCAGCAGCTTAGGGGCCAACAATGAGCAGTTCTTC.

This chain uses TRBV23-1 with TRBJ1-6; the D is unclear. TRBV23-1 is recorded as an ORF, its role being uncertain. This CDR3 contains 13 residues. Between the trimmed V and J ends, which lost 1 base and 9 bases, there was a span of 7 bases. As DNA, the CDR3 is TGCGCCAGCAGTCAATTCCGGGTTTCACCCCTCCACTTT. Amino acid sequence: CASSQFRVSPLHF.

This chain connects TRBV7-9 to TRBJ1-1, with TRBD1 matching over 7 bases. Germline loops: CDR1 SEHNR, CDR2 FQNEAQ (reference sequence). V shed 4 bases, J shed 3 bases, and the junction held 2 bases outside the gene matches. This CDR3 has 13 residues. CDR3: CASSWDRDTEAFF. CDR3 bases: TGTGCCAGCAGCTGGGACAGAGACACTGAAGCTTTCTTT.

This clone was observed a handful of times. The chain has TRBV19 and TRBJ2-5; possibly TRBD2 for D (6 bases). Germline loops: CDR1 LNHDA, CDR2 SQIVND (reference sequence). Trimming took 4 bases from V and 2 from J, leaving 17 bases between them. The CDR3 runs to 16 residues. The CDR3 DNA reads TGTGCCAGTAGTACGGGACTTAGGGTCACACAAGAGACCCAGTACTTC. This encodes CASSTGLRVTQETQYF. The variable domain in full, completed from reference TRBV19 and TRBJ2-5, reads DGGITQSPKYLFRKEGQNVTLSCEQNLNHDAMYWYRQDPGQGLRLIYYSQIVNDFQKGDIAEGYSVSREKKESFPLTVTSAQKNPTAFYLCASSTGLRVTQETQYFGPGTRLLVL.

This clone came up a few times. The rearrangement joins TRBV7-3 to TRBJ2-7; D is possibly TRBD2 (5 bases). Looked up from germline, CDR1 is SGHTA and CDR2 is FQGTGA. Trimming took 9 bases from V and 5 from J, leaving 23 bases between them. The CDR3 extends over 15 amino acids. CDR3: CASGRPANGINEQYF. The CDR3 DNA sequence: TGTGCCAGTGGAAGACCGGCCAACGGGATAAACGAGCAGTACTTC.

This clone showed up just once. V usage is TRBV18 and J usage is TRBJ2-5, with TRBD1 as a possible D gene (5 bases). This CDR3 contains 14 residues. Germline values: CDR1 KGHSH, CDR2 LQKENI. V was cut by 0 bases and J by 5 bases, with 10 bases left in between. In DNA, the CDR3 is TGTGCCAGCTCACCACCGTCAGGGTGGGAGACCCAGTACTTC. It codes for CASSPPSGWETQYF.

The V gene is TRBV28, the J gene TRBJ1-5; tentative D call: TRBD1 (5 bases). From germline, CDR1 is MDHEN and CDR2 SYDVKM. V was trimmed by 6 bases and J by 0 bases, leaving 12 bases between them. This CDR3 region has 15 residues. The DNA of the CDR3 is TGTGCCAGCAGCCCTACAGGCAATAGCAATCAGCCCCAGCATTTT. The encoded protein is CASSPTGNSNQPQHF.

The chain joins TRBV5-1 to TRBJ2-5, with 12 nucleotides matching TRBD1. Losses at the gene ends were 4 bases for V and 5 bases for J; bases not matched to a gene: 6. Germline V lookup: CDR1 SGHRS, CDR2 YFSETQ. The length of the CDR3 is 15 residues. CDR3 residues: CASSVGTGGRETQYF. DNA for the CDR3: TGCGCCAGCAGCGTGGGGACAGGGGGCAGGGAGACCCAGTACTTC. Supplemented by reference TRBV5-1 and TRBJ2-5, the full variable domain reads KAGVTQTPRYLIKTRGQQVTLSCSPISGHRSVSWYQQTPGQGLQFLFEYFSETQRNKGNFPGRFSGRQFSNSRSEMNVSTLELGDSALYLCASSVGTGGRETQYFGPGTRLLVL.

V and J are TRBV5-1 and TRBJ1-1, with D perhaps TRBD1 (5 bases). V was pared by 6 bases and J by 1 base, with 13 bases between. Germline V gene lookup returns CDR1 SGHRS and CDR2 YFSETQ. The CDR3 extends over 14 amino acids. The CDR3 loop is CASKPQASNTEAFF. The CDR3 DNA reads TGCGCCAGCAAACCACAGGCTTCGAACACTGAAGCTTTCTTT.

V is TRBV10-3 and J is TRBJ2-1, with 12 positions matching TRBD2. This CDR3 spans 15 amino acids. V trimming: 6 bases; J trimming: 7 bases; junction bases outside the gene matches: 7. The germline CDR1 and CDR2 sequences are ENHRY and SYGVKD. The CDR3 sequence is CAIRSSGGAENEQFF. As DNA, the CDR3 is TGTGCCATCAGGTCTAGCGGGGGGGCCGAAAATGAGCAGTTCTTC.

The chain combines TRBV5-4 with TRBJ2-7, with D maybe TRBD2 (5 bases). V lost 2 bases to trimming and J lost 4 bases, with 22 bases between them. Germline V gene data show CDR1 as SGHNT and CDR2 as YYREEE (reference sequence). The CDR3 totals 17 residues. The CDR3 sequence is CASSLSTPAPRRYEQYF. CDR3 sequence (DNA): TGTGCCAGCAGCTTATCCACCCCGGCCCCACGGAGGTACGAGCAGTACTTC.

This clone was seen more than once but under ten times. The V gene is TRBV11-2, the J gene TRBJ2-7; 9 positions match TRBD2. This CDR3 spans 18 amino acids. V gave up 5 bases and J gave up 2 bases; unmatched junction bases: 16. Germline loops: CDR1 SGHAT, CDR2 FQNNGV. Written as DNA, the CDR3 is TGTGCCAGCAGCGATCGACGGAGGGTTAGCGGGGGTACCTACGAGCAGTACTTC. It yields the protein CASSDRRRVSGGTYEQYF.

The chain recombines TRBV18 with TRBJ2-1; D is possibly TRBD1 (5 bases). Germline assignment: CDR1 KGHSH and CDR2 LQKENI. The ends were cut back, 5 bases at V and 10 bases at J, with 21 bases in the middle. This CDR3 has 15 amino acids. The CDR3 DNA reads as TGTGCCAGCTCAACTGGGGTGGGGCGTATCGGGGAGCAGTTCTTC. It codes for CASSTGVGRIGEQFF.

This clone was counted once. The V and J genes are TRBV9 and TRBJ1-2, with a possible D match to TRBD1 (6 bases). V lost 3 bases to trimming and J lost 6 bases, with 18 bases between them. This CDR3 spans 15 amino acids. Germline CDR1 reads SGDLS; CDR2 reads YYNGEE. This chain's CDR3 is CASSAGRGIVDGYTF. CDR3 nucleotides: TGTGCCAGCAGCGCCGGGAGGGGGATTGTCGATGGCTACACCTTC.

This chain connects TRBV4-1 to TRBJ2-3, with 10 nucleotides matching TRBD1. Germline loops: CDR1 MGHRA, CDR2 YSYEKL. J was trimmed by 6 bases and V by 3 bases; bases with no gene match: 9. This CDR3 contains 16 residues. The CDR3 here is CASSHDRGRGGDTQYF. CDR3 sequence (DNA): TGCGCCAGCAGCCACGACAGGGGGCGTGGGGGCGATACGCAGTATTTT.

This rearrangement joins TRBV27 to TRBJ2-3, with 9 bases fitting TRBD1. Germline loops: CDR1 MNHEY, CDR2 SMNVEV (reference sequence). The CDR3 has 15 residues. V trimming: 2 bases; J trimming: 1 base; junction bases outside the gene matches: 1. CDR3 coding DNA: TGTGCCAGCAGTTTACGGGACAGGGGCACAGATACGCAGTATTTT. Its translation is CASSLRDRGTDTQYF.